These 29 T cell receptor beta chains were all obtained from the same sample, sequenced in a study of blood T cell repertoires in COVID-19. The method was immunoSEQ multiplex PCR; TCRdb's version includes in-frame clones alone and lacks a portion of them. The sample lists fewer than 400,000 clones; 65% to 85% were seen once. The sequenced sample consisted of peripheral blood. The receptors originated from a man under 40 with active or convalescent COVID-19.

The V call is TRBV4-2, the J call TRBJ2-6; D gene unclear. V was trimmed by 0 bases and J by 0 bases, leaving 18 bases between them. The CDR3 totals 20 residues. Germline loops: CDR1 LGHNA, CDR2 YNFKEQ. DNA for the CDR3: TGTGCCAGCAGCCAAGAAGTCAGTTTGCCTGCCTTCTCTGGGGCCAACGTCCTGACTTTC. Amino acids: CASSQEVSLPAFSGANVLTF.

This clone was seen a handful of times. The chain has TRBV11-1 and TRBJ1-3; D ambiguous. With 2 bases removed from V and 5 bases from J, the gap between germline ends came to 7 bases. In germline, CDR1 is SGHAT, CDR2 FQDESV (reference sequence). The CDR3 contains 13 residues. CDR3 sequence: CASSLHGRNTIYF. CDR3 nucleotides: TGTGCCAGCAGCTTACATGGCAGAAACACCATATATTTT.

The rearrangement links TRBV4-1 to TRBJ2-1; 11 nucleotides line up with TRBD2. Trimming cost V 1 base and J 2 bases; bases outside gene matches: 7. Looked up from germline, CDR1 is MGHRA and CDR2 is YSYEKL. The CDR3 runs 18 residues. In DNA, the CDR3 is TGCGCCAGCAGCCAAGGACTAGCGGGAAGGATGCCCTACAATGAGCAGTTCTTC. Protein product: CASSQGLAGRMPYNEQFF.

The rearrangement joins TRBV9 to TRBJ1-6; D possibly corresponds to TRBD1 (5 bases). Germline CDR1 is SGDLS and CDR2 is YYNGEE. This CDR3 has 13 residues. The ends were cut back, 7 bases at V and 4 bases at J, with 9 bases in the middle. The CDR3 loop reads CASQTEYNSPLHF. The CDR3 DNA is TGTGCCAGCCAGACAGAGTATAATTCACCCCTCCACTTT. Based on the CDR3 plus reference TRBV9 and TRBJ1-6, the full variable domain is DSGVTQTPKHLITATGQRVTLRCSPRSGDLSVYWYQQSLDQGLQFLIQYYNGEERAKGNILERFSAQQFPDLHSELNLSSLELGDSALYFCASQTEYNSPLHFGNGTRLTVT.

The chain couples TRBV5-8 to TRBJ1-5, with D tentatively TRBD1 (6 bases). Looked up from germline, CDR1 is SGHTS and CDR2 is YDEGEE. CDR3 size: 15 residues. Trimming left V 1 base short and J 5 bases short, with 13 bases between. The CDR3 loop is CASSLWGRRDQPQHF. CDR3 nucleotides: TGTGCCAGCAGCTTGTGGGGGCGCCGGGATCAGCCCCAGCATTTT.

The CDR3 sequence: CASSPMVDTEAFF. As DNA, the CDR3 is TGTGCCAGCTCACCGATGGTAGATACTGAAGCTTTCTTT. V is TRBV18 and J is TRBJ1-1; D ambiguous. CDR1 is KGHSH and CDR2 is LQKENI in the germline V gene. V lost 3 bases and J 5 bases, leaving 10 bases between the germline ends. This CDR3 contains 13 residues.

J is TRBJ2-7 and V is TRBV11-3; 10 bases agree with TRBD1. This CDR3 has 16 residues. Per germline, CDR1 SGHNT and CDR2 YENEEA. With 0 bases clipped from V and 6 bases from J, the junction kept 8 bases outside the gene matches. CDR3 in DNA: TGTGCCAGCAGCTTAGATGGGGGACAGGGGCAGGGCGAGCAGTACTTC. It codes for CASSLDGGQGQGEQYF.

This chain uses TRBV24-1 with TRBJ2-3, with D possibly matching TRBD1 (5 bases). Trimming took 1 base from V and 1 from J, leaving 11 bases between them. Germline assignment: CDR1 KGHDR and CDR2 SFDVKD. CDR3 length: 16 amino acids. The CDR3 region is CATSDFNRKGTDTQYF. The CDR3 coding sequence is TGTGCCACCAGTGATTTTAACAGGAAGGGCACAGATACGCAGTATTTT.

The rearrangement uses TRBV24-1 and TRBJ2-5; TRBD1 matches 10 bases. The CDR3 length is 17 residues. CDR1 KGHDR and CDR2 SFDVKD come from the germline V gene. V gave up 3 bases and J gave up 1 base; unmatched junction bases: 7. CDR3 region: CATSDQKDRGFQETQYF. CDR3 in DNA: TGTGCCACCAGTGATCAAAAGGACAGGGGGTTCCAAGAGACCCAGTACTTC.

The genes are TRBV7-9 and TRBJ2-7; D gene unclear. Trimming removed 2 bases at V and 6 bases at J, with 11 bases between. The CDR3 sequence is 13 residues long. Germline V lookup: CDR1 SEHNR, CDR2 FQNEAQ (reference sequence). CDR3 DNA: TGTGCCAGCAGCTTAATCCAGCTAGGCGAGCAGTACTTC. Its translation is CASSLIQLGEQYF.

The sample holds a few counts of this clone. This chain connects TRBV7-2 to TRBJ1-5, with D possibly TRBD1 on 6 matching bases. Germline V gene sequence: CDR1 SGHTA, CDR2 FQGNSA. CDR3 length equals 15 residues. The V end lost 5 bases, the J end lost 11 bases, and 22 bases lay between the germline ends. As DNA, the CDR3 is TGTGCCAGCAGCCCGACCTGGCTGGGAGACAGGTCCCAGCATTTT. It yields the protein CASSPTWLGDRSQHF.

This chain uses TRBV12-3 or TRBV12-4 with TRBJ1-2; 8 bases align to TRBD1. The junction had 7 bases not matched to a gene; V was cut back by 7 bases and J by 6 bases. The CDR3 has 13 amino acids. The CDR3 nucleotides read TGTGCCAGCAACCAGGGGGCGCAGGATGGCTACACCTTC. This sequence encodes CASNQGAQDGYTF.

The gene calls are TRBV5-6 and TRBJ1-2; unclear D gene. V lost 0 bases and J lost 4, with 10 bases in between. The CDR3 spans 14 residues. Germline lookup yields CDR1 SGHDT and CDR2 YYEEEE. CDR3 in DNA: TGTGCCAGCAGCTTGGTAAGCGCTACCTATGGCTACACCTTC. Translated, it gives CASSLVSATYGYTF.

The chain carries TRBV30 and TRBJ2-3, with a weak D call TRBD2 (7 bases). This CDR3 region has 15 residues. The V end lost 1 base, the J end lost 1 base, and 12 bases lay between the germline ends. Germline CDR1 GTSNPN, CDR2 SVGIG (reference sequence). CDR3 in DNA: TGTGCCTGGAGTGGAGGCGGGGGCGGCACAGATACGCAGTATTTT. It specifies CAWSGGGGGTDTQYF.

This chain uses TRBV12-3 or TRBV12-4 with TRBJ1-2, with 10 bases fitting TRBD1. The J segment lost 8 bases and the V segment lost 9 bases, leaving 9 bases of the junction unmatched. The CDR3 is 13 amino acids. CDR3 in amino acids: CARPDDRGHGYTF. The CDR3 DNA is TGTGCCAGACCCGACGACAGGGGGCACGGCTACACCTTC.

The genes are TRBV10-3 and TRBJ2-2; 12 bases line up with TRBD2. CDR1 is ENHRY and CDR2 is SYGVKD in the germline V gene. The CDR3 is 19 residues long. The junction had 10 bases not matched to a gene; V was cut back by 2 bases and J by 3 bases. CDR3 DNA: TGTGCCATCAGTGAGACTAGCGGGGGGTCGCGAGGAGACACCGGGGAGCTGTTTTTT. Amino acids: CAISETSGGSRGDTGELFF.

This clone was detected a few times. The chain employs TRBV9 and TRBJ1-2; TRBD1 aligns across 8 bases. Trimming cost V 2 bases and J 8 bases; bases outside gene matches: 8. CDR3 length: 14 amino acids. Germline V gene data show CDR1 as SGDLS and CDR2 as YYNGEE. CDR3 in amino acids: CASSVDREMGGYTF. The CDR3 region has the DNA TGTGCCAGCAGCGTGGACAGGGAAATGGGAGGCTACACCTTC. The complete variable domain, with remaining parts taken from reference TRBV9 and TRBJ1-2, reads DSGVTQTPKHLITATGQRVTLRCSPRSGDLSVYWYQQSLDQGLQFLIQYYNGEERAKGNILERFSAQQFPDLHSELNLSSLELGDSALYFCASSVDREMGGYTFGSGTRLTVV.

This clone was detected a few times. The chain recombines TRBV11-2 with TRBJ2-4; D may be TRBD1 (6 bases). V was shortened by 3 bases and J by 0 bases, with 9 bases between the two germline ends. Germline V gene data show CDR1 as SGHAT and CDR2 as FQNNGV. The CDR3 totals 15 residues. The CDR3 DNA follows: TGTGCCAGCAGCTTTACAGGGTCAGCCAAAAACATTCAGTACTTC. As protein: CASSFTGSAKNIQYF.

V is TRBV19 and J is TRBJ2-1, with a possible D match to TRBD1 (5 bases). The CDR3 runs 12 residues. CDR1 and CDR2 (germline): LNHDA, SQIVND (reference sequence). V lost 2 bases and J lost 8, with 7 bases in between. CDR3 coding DNA: TGTGCCAGTAGTATACAGGGCCATGAGCAGTTCTTC. Translation: CASSIQGHEQFF.

V gene TRBV18 combines with J gene TRBJ2-7, with TRBD1 identical over 8 bases. Germline assignment: CDR1 KGHSH and CDR2 LQKENI. This CDR3 contains 18 residues. V was clipped by 3 bases and J by 2 bases; unmatched bases: 15. The CDR3: CASSPQPLSGGLTYEQYF. The CDR3 DNA sequence: TGTGCCAGCTCACCCCAACCTCTGTCAGGGGGCTTAACCTACGAGCAGTACTTC.

This clone came up once. The V and J genes are TRBV19 and TRBJ2-5, with 10 bases aligning to TRBD2. CDR1 and CDR2 (germline): LNHDA, SQIVND (reference sequence). The CDR3 loop spans 16 amino acids. Trimming cost V 3 bases and J 3 bases; bases outside gene matches: 7. The CDR3 DNA reads TGTGCCAGTAGTATCGAGCGGGGGGGCACGGAAGAGACCCAGTACTTC. This sequence encodes CASSIERGGTEETQYF.

The chain uses TRBV13 and TRBJ2-7, with 10 bases lining up with TRBD2. Germline values: CDR1 PRHDT, CDR2 FYEKMQ (reference sequence). CDR3 size: 14 residues. Trimming took 4 bases from V and 3 from J; bases not matched to a gene: 3. The CDR3 sequence is CASSSRTSGYEQYF. The CDR3 DNA reads TGTGCCAGCAGCTCTCGGACTAGCGGCTACGAGCAGTACTTC.

The gene calls are TRBV29-1 and TRBJ2-5, with 10 bases aligning to TRBD1. The junction had 9 bases not matched to a gene; V was cut back by 7 bases and J by 4 bases. The length of the CDR3 is 14 residues. The germline CDR1 and CDR2 sequences are SQVTM and ANQGSEA. CDR3 sequence reads: CSAGQGFGGETQYF. The CDR3 bases are TGCAGCGCGGGACAGGGGTTCGGTGGAGAGACCCAGTACTTC.

The V gene is TRBV11-2, the J gene TRBJ1-2, with no clear D. V was trimmed by 0 bases and J by 2 bases, leaving 7 bases between them. The CDR3 covers 14 residues. The germline gives CDR1 SGHAT, CDR2 FQNNGV. CDR3 nucleotides: TGTGCCAGCAGCTTAGAGGACTTCAACTATGGCTACACCTTC. Translated, it gives CASSLEDFNYGYTF.

The rearrangement links TRBV27 to TRBJ1-3; tentative D call: TRBD1 (5 bases). The germline gives CDR1 MNHEY, CDR2 SMNVEV (reference sequence). V was shortened by 4 bases and J by 9 bases, with 19 bases between the two germline ends. This CDR3 region has 15 residues. Here the CDR3 reads CASSSQGSAGSTIYF. DNA of the CDR3: TGTGCCAGCAGTTCCCAGGGTTCCGCGGGGAGCACCATATATTTT.

The chain combines TRBV7-2 with TRBJ2-3, with 14 bases identical to TRBD2. Trimming took 7 bases from V and 5 from J; bases not matched to a gene: 5. This CDR3 has 15 amino acids. Per germline, CDR1 SGHTA and CDR2 FQGNSA. DNA of the CDR3: TGTGCCAGCAACCGACTAGCGGGAGGGTTAGATACGCAGTATTTT. Translation: CASNRLAGGLDTQYF. Together with reference TRBV7-2 and TRBJ2-3, the CDR3 gives the full variable domain: GAGVSQSPSNKVTEKGKDVELRCDPISGHTALYWYRQSLGQGLEFLIYFQGNSAPDKSGLPSDRFSAERTGGSVSTLTIQRTQQEDSAVYLCASNRLAGGLDTQYFGPGTRLTVL.

V usage is TRBV30 and J usage is TRBJ2-2; 7 nucleotides line up with TRBD2. V dropped 0 bases and J dropped 10; count of bases not matched to a gene: 8. The V gene's germline CDR1 is GTSNPN and CDR2 SVGIG (reference sequence). The CDR3 is 14 amino acids. The CDR3 region has the DNA TGTGCCTGGAGTGTAGGAGGGACTACGGTGGAGCTGTTTTTT. Its translation is CAWSVGGTTVELFF.

The V and J genes are TRBV27 and TRBJ1-1; no reliable D call. CDR3 size: 14 residues. Trimming cost V 2 bases and J 4 bases, with 11 bases left between them. The germline CDR1 and CDR2 sequences are MNHEY and SMNVEV (reference sequence). The DNA for the CDR3 is TGTGCCAGCAGTTTAGTTGGAGGACGCACTGAAGCTTTCTTT. This gives the protein CASSLVGGRTEAFF.

CDR3 protein: CSAPERGYGYTF. The DNA for the CDR3 is TGCAGCGCCCCAGAGCGAGGCTATGGCTACACCTTC. The chain uses TRBV29-1 and TRBJ1-2; D is unclear. The germline V gene has CDR1 SQVTM and CDR2 ANQGSEA. Trimming took 7 bases from V and 4 from J, leaving 13 bases between them. The CDR3 is 12 amino acids.